These 28 T cell receptor beta chains were all obtained from the same sample, sequenced in a study of T cell responses to AZD1222 COVID-19 vaccine. This table comes from immunoSEQ multiplex PCR, and its TCRdb copy is limited to in-frame clones, with some not included. Among approximately 70,000 clones listed, 85% were seen once. The material sequenced was peripheral blood, taken on day 0 of AZD1222 vaccination. The receptors were gathered from an adult in good health.

The J gene is TRBJ2-7, the V gene TRBV5-1; 7 bases align to TRBD1. There are 14 residues in the CDR3. Germline V CDR1 and CDR2: SGHRS, YFSETQ. The junction had 4 bases not matched to a gene; V was cut back by 2 bases and J by 2 bases. For the CDR3, the DNA is TGCGCCAGCAGCTTAGGGACAGACCCCTACGAGCAGTACTTC. It encodes CASSLGTDPYEQYF.

CDR3 amino acids: CASGLVPDSEKLFF. The CDR3 nucleotides read TGTGCTAGTGGTTTGGTACCCGACAGCGAAAAACTGTTTTTT. V usage is TRBV12-5 and J usage is TRBJ1-4; possible D gene TRBD1, 5 bases. This CDR3 spans 14 amino acids. The V end was cut by 0 bases, the J end by 8 bases, with 10 bases between. Looked up from germline, CDR1 is LGHNT and CDR2 is FRNRAP.

This sequence joins TRBV5-6 and TRBJ1-1; D is undetermined. The ends were cut back, 2 bases at V and 8 bases at J, with 10 bases in the middle. CDR1 SGHDT and CDR2 YYEEEE come from the germline V gene. The CDR3 sequence is 12 residues long. The CDR3 protein is CASSFLTSEAFF. CDR3 sequence (DNA): TGTGCCAGCAGCTTTCTTACATCCGAAGCTTTCTTT. Using reference TRBV5-6 and TRBJ1-1 for the parts outside the CDR3, the full variable domain is DAGVTQSPTHLIKTRGQQVTLRCSPKSGHDTVSWYQQALGQGPQFIFQYYEEEERQRGNFPDRFSGHQFPNYSSELNVNALLLGDSALYLCASSFLTSEAFFGQGTRLTVV.

The V gene is TRBV6-5, the J gene TRBJ1-1; D unclear. The CDR3 runs to 13 residues. V was clipped by 2 bases and J by 8 bases, with 12 bases between them. CDR1 is MNHEY, CDR2 SVGAGI, per germline. The CDR3 here is CASSYPHTGEAFF. The CDR3 bases are TGTGCCAGCAGTTACCCACACACGGGGGAAGCTTTCTTT.

This CDR3 is CASSESGGSYEQYF. The CDR3 region has the DNA TGTGCCAGCAGTGAGAGCGGGGGATCCTACGAGCAGTACTTC. The genes are TRBV2 and TRBJ2-7; 8 positions match TRBD2. The CDR3 loop spans 14 amino acids. V was pared by 3 bases and J by 1 base, with 2 bases of the junction left unmatched. CDR1 and CDR2 (germline): SNHLY, FYNNEI.

V and J are TRBV27 and TRBJ2-1; 7 bases are shared with TRBD2. Germline V gene data show CDR1 as MNHEY and CDR2 as SMNVEV (reference sequence). Trimming took 3 bases from V and 9 from J; bases not matched to a gene: 8. The CDR3 contains 14 residues. CDR3 coding DNA: TGTGCCAGCAGTTTGGGGGGGAGGGCCAGTGAGCAGTTCTTC. This sequence encodes CASSLGGRASEQFF.

V gene TRBV28 combines with J gene TRBJ1-5, with D unclear. Trimming took 4 bases from V and 2 from J, leaving 15 bases between them. Germline CDR1 MDHEN, CDR2 SYDVKM. This CDR3 contains 16 residues. DNA of the CDR3: TGTGCCAGCAGTTCCAGTGGGAGTCCCCGCAATCAGCCCCAGCATTTT. It specifies CASSSSGSPRNQPQHF.

The CDR3 reads CASSYGAGGSYNEQFF. CDR3 DNA sequence: TGTGCCAGCAGTTACGGCGCGGGAGGCTCCTACAATGAGCAGTTCTTC. The genes are TRBV6-5 and TRBJ2-1, with 8 bases that match TRBD2. Per germline, CDR1 MNHEY and CDR2 SVGAGI. V shed 2 bases, J shed 0 bases, and the junction held 3 bases outside the gene matches. The CDR3 length is 16 residues.

This rearrangement joins TRBV7-9 to TRBJ1-2; a possible D gene is TRBD1 (5 bases). CDR1 and CDR2 (germline): SEHNR, FQNEAQ (reference sequence). V lost 2 bases and J lost 4, with 8 bases in between. The CDR3 spans 13 residues. As DNA, the CDR3 is TGTGCCAGCAGCTTAAGACAGTCCTATGGCTACACCTTC. It is translated as CASSLRQSYGYTF. The full variable domain, with the rest looked up from reference TRBV7-9 and TRBJ1-2, is DTGVSQNPRHKITKRGQNVTFRCDPISEHNRLYWYRQTLGQGPEFLTYFQNEAQLEKSRLLSDRFSAERPKGSFSTLEIQRTEQGDSAMYLCASSLRQSYGYTFGSGTRLTVV.

The genes are TRBV6-5 and TRBJ1-2; TRBD1 is a possible D gene (5 bases). Germline V gene sequence: CDR1 MNHEY, CDR2 SVGAGI. V lost 6 bases and J lost 4, with 9 bases in between. The CDR3 sequence is 12 residues long. In DNA, the CDR3 is TGTGCCAGCAGCTTTGGGGGCTATGGCTACACCTTC. Its protein product is CASSFGGYGYTF.

The chain is built from TRBV5-6 and TRBJ1-3; tentatively, D is TRBD1 (5 bases). Deletions cut 4 bases from V and 2 bases from J, with 16 bases between. The CDR3 is 16 amino acids. CDR1 SGHDT and CDR2 YYEEEE come from the germline V gene. The CDR3 here is CASSLRLGGPGNTIYF. The CDR3 DNA sequence: TGTGCCAGCAGCCTTAGGTTGGGGGGACCTGGAAACACCATATATTTT. The variable domain in full, with the rest retrieved from reference TRBV5-6 and TRBJ1-3, is DAGVTQSPTHLIKTRGQQVTLRCSPKSGHDTVSWYQQALGQGPQFIFQYYEEEERQRGNFPDRFSGHQFPNYSSELNVNALLLGDSALYLCASSLRLGGPGNTIYFGEGSWLTVV.

The V call is TRBV5-1, the J call TRBJ1-1; D unresolved. This CDR3 is 12 amino acids long. The V and J ends lost 0 bases and 8 bases respectively, with 8 bases between them. The germline gives CDR1 SGHRS, CDR2 YFSETQ. The CDR3 protein is CASSLDRGEAFF. CDR3 coding DNA: TGCGCCAGCAGCTTGGATCGTGGGGAAGCTTTCTTT.

This chain connects TRBV14 to TRBJ2-7; D gene ambiguous. Germline values: CDR1 SGHDN, CDR2 FVKESK. The V gene lost 3 bases and the J gene lost 1 base, with 1 base spanning the gap. The CDR3 spans 11 residues. The CDR3, as DNA: TGTGCCAGCAGCCAGTCCTACGAGCAGTACTTC. Amino acid sequence: CASSQSYEQYF.

CDR3 loop: CASSPGRASSGNTIYF. DNA of the CDR3: TGTGCCAGCTCACCTGGAAGGGCTAGCTCTGGAAACACCATATATTTT. This chain connects TRBV18 to TRBJ1-3; D remains unclear. Looked up from germline, CDR1 is KGHSH and CDR2 is LQKENI. This CDR3 spans 16 amino acids. Trimming left V 3 bases short and J 0 bases short, with 12 bases between.

This clone appeared once. The chain recombines TRBV5-4 with TRBJ2-1, with 10 bases lining up with TRBD1. Germline V gene lookup returns CDR1 SGHNT and CDR2 YYREEE (reference sequence). The CDR3 covers 14 residues. V lost 4 bases, J lost 12 bases, and 10 bases stayed unmatched. CDR3 amino acids: CASSRVGTGDGQFF. The CDR3 region has the DNA TGTGCCAGCAGCCGCGTGGGGACAGGGGATGGGCAGTTCTTC.

The V call is TRBV11-2, the J call TRBJ1-3, with 9 bases fitting TRBD1. From germline, CDR1 is SGHAT and CDR2 FQNNGV. After removal of 2 bases from V and 4 bases from J, the junction contained 9 bases not matched to a gene. The CDR3 runs 17 residues. This CDR3 reads CASSLWLGQGTGNTIYF. The CDR3 coding sequence is TGTGCCAGCAGCTTATGGCTGGGACAGGGAACGGGAAACACCATATATTTT.

The CDR3 DNA reads TGTGCCAGCGAACGGGAGATAGTGAATGAGCAGTTCTTC. Residues: CASEREIVNEQFF. The rearrangement links TRBV2 to TRBJ2-1, with D maybe TRBD2 (6 bases). Germline V gene sequence: CDR1 SNHLY, CDR2 FYNNEI. The CDR3 spans 13 residues. The ends were cut back, 8 bases at V and 7 bases at J, with 15 bases in the middle.

This clone was counted a single time. The chain uses TRBV20-1 and TRBJ1-2; 8 nucleotides match TRBD1. There are 11 residues in the CDR3. Germline CDR1 reads DFQATT; CDR2 reads SNEGSKA (reference sequence). After removal of 6 bases from V and 8 bases from J, the junction contained 5 bases not matched to a gene. Here the CDR3 reads CSATTGAGYTF. The CDR3, as DNA: TGCAGTGCAACGACAGGGGCCGGCTACACCTTC.

The rearrangement joins TRBV5-1 to TRBJ2-1; no clear D gene. V was pared by 0 bases and J by 14 bases, with 18 bases between. CDR3 length: 14 residues. Germline V lookup: CDR1 SGHRS, CDR2 YFSETQ. DNA of the CDR3: TGCGCCAGCAGCTTGGATCCGCCCTCCCGGTGGGAGTTCTTC. Amino acids: CASSLDPPSRWEFF.

V gene TRBV6-4 combines with J gene TRBJ2-2; D ambiguous. Per the germline V gene, CDR1 is MRHNA and CDR2 is SNTAGT. V lost 5 bases and J lost 1, with 8 bases in between. CDR3 size: 14 residues. CDR3 in DNA: TGTGCCAGCAGTAAACAGTTGAACACCGGGGAGCTGTTTTTT. Its protein product is CASSKQLNTGELFF.

In its sample, this clone was seen once. V gene TRBV5-4 combines with J gene TRBJ2-3; TRBD1 might be the D (5 bases). The CDR3 runs to 12 residues. V was pared by 3 bases and J by 10 bases, with 12 bases between. Germline-derived CDR1 and CDR2 are SGHNT and YYREEE (reference sequence). Here the CDR3 DNA reads TGTGCCAGCAGCTCAGATCAGGGCGCGCAGTATTTT. The encoded protein is CASSSDQGAQYF.

The rearrangement uses TRBV28 and TRBJ2-7; tentatively, D is TRBD2 (6 bases). Trimming removed 2 bases at V and 0 bases at J, with 8 bases between. This CDR3 region has 14 residues. The V gene's germline CDR1 is MDHEN and CDR2 SYDVKM. This chain's CDR3 is CASSLRGTSYEQYF. DNA for the CDR3: TGTGCCAGCAGTTTACGCGGGACCTCCTACGAGCAGTACTTC.

With regard to this clone: One junction end disagrees with the germline gene, perhaps due to a read error. The V gene is TRBV7-7, the J gene TRBJ1-5; D is unclear. There are 13 residues in the CDR3. CDR1 is SSHAT, CDR2 FNYEAQ, per germline (reference sequence). The DNA of the CDR3 is TGTGCTAGCAGCCTATCGGCCGATCAGCCCCAGCATTTT. Translation gives CASSLSADQPQHF.

The chain joins TRBV12-3 or TRBV12-4 to TRBJ2-3; unclear D gene. This CDR3 spans 13 amino acids. V lost 3 bases and J 7 bases, leaving 11 bases between the germline ends. The CDR3 here is CASSLTSEYTQYF. The CDR3 DNA is TGTGCCAGCAGTTTGACCTCGGAGTATACGCAGTATTTT.

The chain combines TRBV9 with TRBJ1-2; D unclear. The CDR3 loop spans 16 amino acids. Deletions cut 4 bases from V and 8 bases from J, with 24 bases between. Germline loops: CDR1 SGDLS, CDR2 YYNGEE. Here the CDR3 DNA reads TGTGCCAGCAGCTCCCACGCTAATTCGGGAGCGGAGGGCTACACCTTC. Encoded protein: CASSSHANSGAEGYTF.

This clone was observed a single time. The chain uses TRBV13 and TRBJ2-7, with 7 bases that match TRBD2. The CDR3 runs 13 residues. Trimming took 4 bases from V and 5 from J; bases not matched to a gene: 5. Per germline, CDR1 PRHDT and CDR2 FYEKMQ (reference sequence). The chain's CDR3 is CASSWRESNEQYF. CDR3 DNA sequence: TGTGCCAGCAGCTGGCGGGAGTCCAACGAGCAGTACTTC.

The chain joins TRBV2 to TRBJ2-7, with TRBD2 identical over 7 bases. Germline V gene lookup returns CDR1 SNHLY and CDR2 FYNNEI. This CDR3 is built from 13 residues. V was pared by 8 bases and J by 0 bases, with 4 bases of the junction left unmatched. Written as DNA, the CDR3 is TGTGCCAGCGAGAGCGGGAACTCCTACGAGCAGTACTTC. It encodes CASESGNSYEQYF.

This clone was detected once. This chain connects TRBV24-1 to TRBJ2-2; D may correspond to TRBD1 or TRBD2 (5 bases each). CDR1 is KGHDR and CDR2 is SFDVKD in the germline V gene. This CDR3 has 16 residues. Trimming removed 4 bases from V and 0 bases from J, with 11 bases in between. The CDR3, as DNA: TGTGCCACCAGTGACCCCGGGGCGACGAACACCGGGGAGCTGTTTTTT. Translating gives CATSDPGATNTGELFF.